This T cell receptor (beta chain) was observed in a study of shared clonotypes between healthy human individuals (dated by TCRdb to the early 2020s). Regarding the research as a whole: A couple of women and a few men aged 18 to 49 years were included in the cohort. To increase sequencing depth and limit assay-specific biases, different laboratories used diverse techniques to prepare libraries and sequence TCR repertoires. Each donor's leukapheresis produced roughly between about 0.85 and 10 billion PBMCs. For each donor, CD4 naive and CD4 memory were each given three plates, CD8 naive was given two plates, and CD8 memory was given one plate. To estimate repertoire size and how much clonotypes are shared between individuals, the study performed deep sequencing of blood TCR repertoires from roughly five healthy adults.

Using the deep immunoSEQ assay, TCR CDR3 regions were amplified from genomic DNA by multiplex PCR. For each cell subset, the extracted genomic DNA was distributed evenly across all wells of several immunoSEQ 96-well plates, and each plate served as one replicate. For sorted subsets, about 200 ng genomic DNA, equal to tens of thousands of T cell genomes, was loaded into each replicate PCR. Purified libraries were quantified with a Qubit 3.0 fluorometer, sized on a Bioanalyzer 2100, and re-quantified with the KAPA Library Quantification kit. A separate single-read 150-cycle Illumina NextSeq 550 flow cell was used to sequence each immunoSEQ 96-well plate. Per the original workflow: Because the immunoSEQ output held only junctional sequences and lacked quality scores, the filtering could not match the filtering applied to full-length reads. Sequences were annotated with PyIR, a Python wrapper for IgBLAST v1.9, using IMGT germline references to assign V/J genes and CDR3. Reads were removed for weak V/J assignments (E-value above 1e-6), missing CDR3, stop codons, out-of-frame junctions, or ambiguous translated residues. V3J clonotypes were defined by identical inferred V gene, J gene, and CDR3 amino acid sequence. To compute the percentage overlap between repertoires, the number of shared unique clonotypes was divided by the size of the smaller repertoire. RTK rarefaction, the Chao1 estimator, and Recon v2.1 estimates of unobserved clonotypes were used to assess repertoire richness. Generation probabilities were computed with OLGA for all TCRbeta clonotypes obtained by the gDNA method from a few donors. TCRdb took over this immuneACCESS table, retaining in-frame rearrangements with V and J assigned. Such tables are incomplete; in checked studies, under half of the missing clones stem from an unresolved V gene, and the remainder is unexplained. V and J calls and clone size are copied from that table; D and trimming were computed from the DNA. The sample profile shows 2.3 million or so clones; 93% of them were found once. The top ten hold 0.35% to 0.45% of the sample.

Points the paper makes about the study in general: Even with the large sequencing depth, rarefaction of the sorted-subset datasets indicated that sequencing was incomplete. Naive subsets generally had larger estimated clonotype richness than memory subsets. The genetic and exposure-history diversity represented was limited by the small number of donors. Roughly 5.2% of naive CD4, 3.5% of naive CD8, roughly 2.4% of memory CD4, and 0.35% to 0.4% of memory CD8 clonotypes were shared across several donors. Only blood was sampled, and tissue TCR repertoires likely differ from those in blood. Based on pairwise subsampling, the degree of clonotype sharing among donors was expected to be affected by sequencing depth. Compared with non-shared clonotypes, the clonotypes found in all four sorted-subset donors had higher generation probabilities.

As to this clone: The antigen this receptor binds is unknown. Base qualities are not at hand, and no much larger clone is one base apart.

The donors were healthy, HIV-negative adults with no recently reported acute infections or vaccinations. Every donor was a Caucasian adult living in Nashville, Tennessee, USA. CD4+ T cells were enriched by magnetic negative selection; naive cells were then positively selected on CD45RA, and the negative fraction formed the memory subset. After blood collection by leukapheresis, PBMCs were isolated using Ficoll-Histopaque density gradient centrifugation and then cryopreserved in the vapor phase of liquid nitrogen. Purity and quantity of every magnetically sorted T cell population were checked by analytical flow cytometry. Each sorted fraction had its genomic DNA isolated and then quantified by UV absorbance on a Nanodrop 2000c. This sequence was found in a man aged 18 to 29 in good health. Some clones in this sample may be carry-over from other donors' samples. Sequencing was done on a sample of naive CD4+ T cells from PBMCs. The meaning of the sample's cell subset or site label: CD45RA+ positively selected.

The sequence in DNA is TGTGCCAGTAGTCCGCCGCAGGGGGCCGGGGAGCTGTTTTTT. It codes for CASSPPQGAGELFF. The sequence joins TRBV19 to TRBJ2-2; 7 bases in the middle match TRBD1. Clipping removes 5 bases from V and 6 bases from J, with 6 as the unmatched junction base count. Looking up the germline V gene (reference sequence) yields CDR1 LNHDA and CDR2 SQIVND. The CDR3, from cysteine to phenylalanine, totals 14 residues. Just CDR3 DNA is preserved here, 42 bases in frame from base 1.